The 26 T cell receptor beta chains in this list originate from one sample, sequenced in a study of blood T cell repertoires in COVID-19. Measured with immunoSEQ multiplex PCR; TCRdb has only the in-frame clones, and not every one. This table holds about 290,000 clones, approximately 80% found once. Sequencing was performed on peripheral blood. The receptors were gathered from a woman aged 45-59 years with active or convalescent COVID-19.

The chain joins TRBV6-5 to TRBJ1-4; a possible D gene is TRBD1 (5 bases). The length of the CDR3 is 15 residues. Germline V gives CDR1 MNHEY, CDR2 SVGAGI. V gave up 0 bases and J gave up 8 bases, with 13 bases separating them. This chain's CDR3 is CASSYSLGALEKLFF. The CDR3 coding sequence is TGTGCCAGCAGTTACTCGCTAGGGGCGTTGGAAAAACTGTTTTTT.

This clone was detected once. J is TRBJ1-4 and V is TRBV30, with D possibly being TRBD1 (5 bases). Trimming pared 0 bases from V and 7 bases from J, leaving 15 bases between. The CDR3 length is 15 residues. The germline gives CDR1 GTSNPN, CDR2 SVGIG (reference sequence). This chain's CDR3 is CAWSVPAAGGEKLFF. Here the CDR3 DNA reads TGTGCCTGGAGTGTACCGGCGGCCGGGGGTGAAAAACTGTTTTTT.

The chain combines TRBV5-1 with TRBJ2-3; a possible D gene is TRBD2 (6 bases). The germline CDR1 and CDR2 sequences are SGHRS and YFSETQ. The CDR3 loop spans 16 amino acids. V was clipped by 4 bases and J by 0 bases, with 15 bases between them. CDR3 amino acids: CASSPILASSTDTQYF. The CDR3 bases are TGCGCCAGCAGCCCAATCCTAGCGTCTAGCACAGATACGCAGTATTTT.

The CDR3 DNA reads as TGTGCCAGCAGCCCCCCAACTAGCGGGAGCAAGCAGTTCTTC. It is translated as CASSPPTSGSKQFF. J is TRBJ2-1 and V is TRBV7-9; 11 nucleotides line up with TRBD2. This CDR3 region has 14 residues. Germline CDR1 reads SEHNR; CDR2 reads FQNEAQ (reference sequence). V lost 5 bases to trimming and J lost 11 bases; unmatched junction nucleotides: 8.

The chain joins TRBV19 to TRBJ1-6, with TRBD1 matching over 9 bases. Trimming removed 9 bases from V and 10 bases from J; junction bases left unmatched: 10. Germline V lookup: CDR1 LNHDA, CDR2 SQIVND (reference sequence). The CDR3 spans 14 residues. CDR3 protein: CASKQGAEGSPLHF. CDR3 coding DNA: TGTGCCAGCAAACAGGGGGCAGAAGGATCACCCCTCCACTTT.

The chain uses TRBV4-2 and TRBJ2-2; 7 bases line up with TRBD1. The junction had 8 bases not matched to a gene; V was cut back by 6 bases and J by 1 base. The CDR3 runs to 16 residues. CDR1 and CDR2 (germline): LGHNA, YNFKEQ. CDR3 nucleotides: TGTGCCAGCAGACAAACTGGGACAGTGAACACCGGGGAGCTGTTTTTT. Amino acids: CASRQTGTVNTGELFF.

J is TRBJ2-3 and V is TRBV12-3 or TRBV12-4; TRBD2 matches at 8 bases. The CDR3 runs to 13 residues. With V trimmed by 5 bases and J by 6 bases, 4 bases remained unmatched. The chain's CDR3 is CASSLTSADTQYF. CDR3 nucleotides: TGTGCCAGCAGTCTGACTAGCGCCGATACGCAGTATTTT.

This rearrangement joins TRBV20-1 to TRBJ1-5, with 7 nucleotides matching TRBD1. Per germline, CDR1 DFQATT and CDR2 SNEGSKA (reference sequence). V shed 3 bases, J shed 1 base, and the junction held 9 bases outside the gene matches. The CDR3 has 16 amino acids. Here the CDR3 reads CSASFPGQRSNQPQHF. The CDR3 DNA is TGCAGTGCTAGTTTCCCGGGACAGAGAAGCAATCAGCCCCAGCATTTT.

This rearrangement joins TRBV19 to TRBJ1-4, with 7 bases aligning to TRBD1. CDR3 size: 15 residues. Germline V lookup: CDR1 LNHDA, CDR2 SQIVND (reference sequence). J was trimmed by 8 bases and V by 6 bases; bases with no gene match: 12. CDR3 protein: CASRDGQVGKEKLFF. In DNA, the CDR3 is TGTGCCAGTAGAGACGGACAGGTCGGGAAGGAAAAACTGTTTTTT.

The chain uses TRBV19 and TRBJ1-1; a weak D match, TRBD1 (6 bases). The CDR3 loop spans 15 amino acids. CDR1 is LNHDA, CDR2 SQIVND, per germline (reference sequence). The V end was cut by 3 bases, the J end by 3 bases, with 14 bases between. This CDR3 reads CASSMGQGRYTEAFF. CDR3 bases: TGTGCCAGTAGTATGGGGCAGGGGCGGTACACTGAAGCTTTCTTT.

This CDR3 is CASSVTIAGELFF. The CDR3 coding sequence is TGCGCCAGCAGTGTCACCATAGCCGGGGAGCTGTTTTTT. The V and J genes are TRBV10-1 and TRBJ2-2, with D hard to call. The CDR3 spans 13 residues. Deletions cut 4 bases from V and 6 bases from J, with 9 bases between. Per the germline V gene, CDR1 is WNHNN and CDR2 is SYGVQD (reference sequence).

The chain has TRBV10-3 and TRBJ1-1; 7 bases match TRBD1. The CDR3 length is 15 residues. Germline values: CDR1 ENHRY, CDR2 SYGVKD. V gave up 6 bases and J gave up 1 base; unmatched junction bases: 8. This CDR3 reads CAIRDRPLGNTEAFF. The DNA for the CDR3 is TGTGCCATCAGGGACAGGCCCCTTGGGAACACTGAAGCTTTCTTT.

The gene calls are TRBV9 and TRBJ2-7; D possibly corresponds to TRBD1 (6 bases). CDR1 is SGDLS, CDR2 YYNGEE, per germline. The germline V and J ends were trimmed by 0 bases and 5 bases, with 12 bases remaining between them. The CDR3 runs 14 residues. The CDR3 here is CASSVATGTNEQYF. CDR3 nucleotides: TGTGCCAGCAGCGTAGCCACAGGGACCAACGAGCAGTACTTC. Drawing the rest from reference TRBV9 and TRBJ2-7, the complete variable domain is DSGVTQTPKHLITATGQRVTLRCSPRSGDLSVYWYQQSLDQGLQFLIQYYNGEERAKGNILERFSAQQFPDLHSELNLSSLELGDSALYFCASSVATGTNEQYFGPGTRLTVT.

The chain carries TRBV11-3 and TRBJ2-1; TRBD2 aligns across 10 bases. The CDR3 spans 15 residues. After removal of 5 bases from V and 4 bases from J, the junction contained 5 bases not matched to a gene. In germline, CDR1 is SGHNT, CDR2 YENEEA. CDR3 bases: TGTGCCAGCAGCCCCGGGACTAGCGCTTACAATGAGCAGTTCTTC. Translation: CASSPGTSAYNEQFF.

The chain uses TRBV14 and TRBJ2-5, with 9 bases fitting TRBD2. The CDR3 runs to 15 residues. Trimming at V came to 5 bases and at J to 1 base, leaving 5 bases not matched to a gene. CDR1 and CDR2 (germline): SGHDN, FVKESK. CDR3 in amino acids: CASSRLAGLQETQYF. The CDR3 DNA reads as TGTGCCAGCAGCAGGCTAGCGGGGCTCCAAGAGACCCAGTACTTC.

The CDR3 nucleotides are TGTGCCTGGAGCAGGGACGGGGGGCTACGCTACACCTTC. Translation gives CAWSRDGGLRYTF. This chain joins TRBV30 and TRBJ1-2, with D possibly matching TRBD1 (6 bases). Trimming shortened V by 3 bases and J by 9 bases, and 17 bases separated the two germline ends. The CDR3 consists of 13 residues. Per germline, CDR1 GTSNPN and CDR2 SVGIG (reference sequence).

The chain is built from TRBV27 and TRBJ1-3; D perhaps matches TRBD1 (6 bases). The ends were cut back, 3 bases at V and 4 bases at J, with 7 bases in the middle. The V gene's germline CDR1 is MNHEY and CDR2 SMNVEV (reference sequence). CDR3 length equals 13 residues. CDR3 coding DNA: TGTGCCAGCAGTTTCACAGGGGGAAACACCATATATTTT. Its protein is CASSFTGGNTIYF.

The chain recombines TRBV25-1 with TRBJ2-7, with 7 bases lining up with TRBD2. Germline V CDR1 and CDR2: MGHDK, SYGVNS. The ends lost 4 bases at V and 5 bases at J; junction bases unmatched: 8. The CDR3 length is 14 residues. CDR3 nucleotide sequence: TGTGCCAGCAGTGCCAACGGGAGGCCCCACGAGCAGTACTTC. It encodes CASSANGRPHEQYF.

CDR3 coding DNA: TGTGCCAGTAGCAAAAGACAGTCTGAAAAACTGTTTTTT. Amino acids: CASSKRQSEKLFF. The chain uses TRBV19 and TRBJ1-4; D is perhaps TRBD1 (5 bases). The CDR3 consists of 13 residues. Germline values: CDR1 LNHDA, CDR2 SQIVND (reference sequence). V shed 6 bases and J shed 7 bases, with 12 bases lying between them. Filled out from reference TRBV19 and TRBJ1-4, the complete variable domain reads DGGITQSPKYLFRKEGQNVTLSCEQNLNHDAMYWYRQDPGQGLRLIYYSQIVNDFQKGDIAEGYSVSREKKESFPLTVTSAQKNPTAFYLCASSKRQSEKLFFGSGTQLSVL.

This clone was picked up one time. V and J are TRBV3-1 (or the pseudogene TRBV3-2) and TRBJ1-5; D ambiguous. Germline V gene lookup returns CDR1 LGHDT and CDR2 YNNKEL (reference sequence). The CDR3 loop spans 17 amino acids. Trimming cost V 0 bases and J 2 bases, with 14 bases left between them. The CDR3 nucleotides read TGTGCCAGCAGCCAAGATTCGTCCGGGAGTGGCAATCAGCCCCAGCATTTT. Protein product: CASSQDSSGSGNQPQHF.

This clone was seen repeatedly, ten times or more. Other DNA sequences in this specimen translate into the identical CDR3. This sequence joins TRBV4-2 and TRBJ2-2; 8 bases agree with TRBD2. CDR1 is LGHNA and CDR2 is YNFKEQ in the germline V gene. This CDR3 has 16 amino acids. The trim removed 4 bases at V and 8 bases at J, leaving 12 bases unmatched. DNA of the CDR3: TGTGCCAGCAGCCTTTGGGGGACTAGTCTGTCAGGGGAGCTGTTTTTT. It translates to CASSLWGTSLSGELFF.

V gene TRBV30 combines with J gene TRBJ1-1; D is unclear. From germline, CDR1 is GTSNPN and CDR2 SVGIG (reference sequence). V lost 3 bases and J lost 4, with 9 bases in between. CDR3 length: 12 amino acids. CDR3 sequence: CAWRGGITEAFF. Written as DNA, the CDR3 is TGTGCCTGGAGGGGAGGGATCACTGAAGCTTTCTTT.

The sample holds one count of this clone. V usage is TRBV5-6 and J usage is TRBJ1-2, with 8 nucleotides matching TRBD1. With 0 bases clipped from V and 6 bases from J, the junction kept 7 bases outside the gene matches. Germline V gives CDR1 SGHDT, CDR2 YYEEEE. The CDR3 totals 15 residues. The CDR3 region has the DNA TGTGCCAGCAGCTTGGGCCAGGGGGCGAGGGATGGCTACACCTTC. Encoded protein: CASSLGQGARDGYTF.

The V gene is TRBV18, the J gene TRBJ1-1, with 7 positions matching TRBD1. The CDR3 loop spans 17 amino acids. CDR1 is KGHSH and CDR2 is LQKENI in the germline V gene. J lost 3 bases, V lost 0 bases, and 10 bases had no gene match. The CDR3 DNA sequence: TGTGCCAGCTCACCACCGTCCAAGGGGGCAGGGGACACTGAAGCTTTCTTT. The encoded protein is CASSPPSKGAGDTEAFF.

This clone was recorded a few times. This rearrangement joins TRBV2 to TRBJ2-7; D perhaps matches TRBD1 (6 bases). The ends were cut back, 10 bases at V and 3 bases at J, with 10 bases in the middle. CDR1 SNHLY and CDR2 FYNNEI come from the germline V gene. The CDR3 consists of 11 residues. The CDR3 protein is CATRGIYEQYF. CDR3 coding DNA: TGTGCCACGAGGGGGATCTACGAGCAGTACTTC.

The genes are TRBV18 and TRBJ2-2, with TRBD1 matching 10 bases. The trim removed 4 bases at V and 11 bases at J, leaving 7 bases unmatched. Germline lookup yields CDR1 KGHSH and CDR2 LQKENI. This CDR3 is built from 14 residues. The CDR3: CASSQLTGGGELFF. DNA for the CDR3: TGTGCCAGCTCACAATTGACAGGGGGCGGAGAGCTGTTTTTT.